Below are 14 T cell receptor beta chains sequenced from a single sample in a study of blood T cell repertoires in COVID-19. Profiling relied on immunoSEQ multiplex PCR, and the TCRdb table lists in-frame clones only, not all of them. The data contain some 120,000 clones, 75% to 95% of them singletons. The material sequenced was peripheral blood. These TCRs come from a human donor with active COVID-19. The donor label of this sample is uncertain.

The gene calls are TRBV11-2 and TRBJ2-1, with 12 bases lining up with TRBD1. Losses at the gene ends were 7 bases for V and 11 bases for J; bases not matched to a gene: 6. This CDR3 comprises 13 residues. Germline CDR1 reads SGHAT; CDR2 reads FQNNGV. The CDR3 nucleotides read TGTGCCAGCATACGGGACAGGGGGCGAAAGCAGTTCTTC. This gives the protein CASIRDRGRKQFF.

CDR3 sequence: CASSATGEGGTEAFF. The CDR3 bases are TGTGCCAGCAGCGCTACAGGGGAAGGGGGCACTGAAGCTTTCTTT. The V call is TRBV9, the J call TRBJ1-1, with 7 bases fitting TRBD1. J gave up 4 bases and V 3 bases, and 9 bases lay outside the gene matches. Germline V lookup: CDR1 SGDLS, CDR2 YYNGEE. The CDR3 runs 15 residues. Looking up the rest from reference TRBV9 and TRBJ1-1 gives the full variable domain: DSGVTQTPKHLITATGQRVTLRCSPRSGDLSVYWYQQSLDQGLQFLIQYYNGEERAKGNILERFSAQQFPDLHSELNLSSLELGDSALYFCASSATGEGGTEAFFGQGTRLTVV.

This chain joins TRBV6-2 or TRBV6-3 and TRBJ1-5; tentative D call: TRBD1 (5 bases). CDR1 is MNHEY and CDR2 is SVGEGT in the germline V gene. The CDR3 is made up of 14 amino acids. Trimming pared 5 bases from V and 8 bases from J, leaving 16 bases between. This CDR3 is CASSLDTQAEPQHF. The CDR3 nucleotides read TGTGCCAGCAGTCTAGATACACAGGCAGAGCCCCAGCATTTT.

The chain couples TRBV15 to TRBJ1-6; no definite D call. The CDR3 sequence is 15 residues long. Trimming left V 0 bases short and J 8 bases short, with 11 bases between. CDR1 and CDR2 (germline): LNHNV, YYDKDF (reference sequence). CDR3 nucleotide sequence: TGTGCCACCAGCAGAGATGGGCAGAGCCATTCACCCCTCCACTTT. Protein sequence: CATSRDGQSHSPLHF.

This chain connects TRBV9 to TRBJ2-7, with TRBD2 matching 8 bases. Germline V CDR1 and CDR2: SGDLS, YYNGEE. The J segment lost 2 bases and the V segment lost 5 bases, leaving 9 bases of the junction unmatched. The CDR3 runs 15 residues. CDR3 in DNA: TGTGCCAGCAGTAGGGGAAGCGGGGGTCCCTACGAGCAGTACTTC. This codes for CASSRGSGGPYEQYF.

The CDR3, as DNA: TGTGCCAGCTCCCCCCTCCCACAGAAAAATAATTCACCCCTCCACTTT. This translates into CASSPLPQKNNSPLHF. The V gene is TRBV18, the J gene TRBJ1-6; D not certain. V was trimmed by 6 bases and J by 5 bases, leaving 17 bases between them. The CDR3 is 16 residues long. In germline, CDR1 is KGHSH, CDR2 LQKENI.

V usage is TRBV9 and J usage is TRBJ1-1; 8 positions match TRBD1. CDR1 and CDR2 from the germline V gene are SGDLS and YYNGEE. The V and J ends lost 0 bases and 0 bases, in that order; junction bases with no gene match: 10. There are 18 residues in the CDR3. CDR3 sequence: CASSVGRGTGLLNTEAFF. The CDR3 bases are TGTGCCAGCAGCGTAGGTCGGGGGACAGGCCTCCTGAACACTGAAGCTTTCTTT.

This sequence joins TRBV13 and TRBJ1-1, with D uncertain. The germline CDR1 and CDR2 sequences are PRHDT and FYEKMQ (reference sequence). V lost 2 bases, J lost 1 base, and 2 bases lay in between. This CDR3 contains 12 residues. CDR3 bases: TGTGCCAGCAGCTTACAGAACACTGAAGCTTTCTTT. Encoded protein: CASSLQNTEAFF.

This rearrangement joins TRBV6-2 or TRBV6-3 to TRBJ2-1; D possibly corresponds to TRBD1 (6 bases). The V end was cut by 5 bases, the J end by 6 bases, with 17 bases between. Looked up from germline, CDR1 is MNHEY and CDR2 is SVGEGT. The CDR3 runs to 15 residues. CDR3 bases: TGTGCCAGCAGTGCCTACAGGGCTTCGGGCAATGAGCAGTTCTTC. Protein product: CASSAYRASGNEQFF.

The rearrangement joins TRBV2 to TRBJ2-5, with D maybe TRBD1 (6 bases). V lost 4 bases, J lost 3 bases, and 12 bases lay in between. Germline V gives CDR1 SNHLY, CDR2 FYNNEI. CDR3 length: 14 amino acids. In DNA, the CDR3 is TGTGCCAGCAGTGCCGTTACAGGGAAAGAGACCCAGTACTTC. Residues: CASSAVTGKETQYF.

The CDR3 coding sequence is TGCGCCAGCAGCCCCTCCGACAGGGGAGTGCACAATGAGCAGTTCTTC. It translates to CASSPSDRGVHNEQFF. The chain has TRBV5-1 and TRBJ2-1, with 8 bases lining up with TRBD1. This CDR3 is built from 16 residues. Germline trimming cut 4 bases from V and 5 bases from J; bases unmatched to any gene: 11. Looked up from germline, CDR1 is SGHRS and CDR2 is YFSETQ.

The genes are TRBV6-2 or TRBV6-3 and TRBJ2-5, with a possible D match to TRBD1 (5 bases). The CDR3 has 17 amino acids. Per the germline V gene, CDR1 is MNHEY and CDR2 is SVGEGT. The V end was cut by 5 bases, the J end by 3 bases, with 22 bases between. The CDR3 sequence: CASSPLGVTALEETQYF. Written as DNA, the CDR3 is TGTGCCAGCAGTCCGTTAGGGGTAACGGCCTTGGAAGAGACCCAGTACTTC.

CDR3 DNA: TGCGCCAGCAGTGAGTCTTTTGGGACAAAGAATGAAAAACTGTTTTTT. Encoded protein: CASSESFGTKNEKLFF. The rearrangement links TRBV10-2 to TRBJ1-4; perhaps TRBD1 as D (6 bases). The germline gives CDR1 WSHSY, CDR2 SAAADI. There are 16 residues in the CDR3. V gave up 0 bases and J gave up 5 bases, with 13 bases separating them.

The rearrangement links TRBV7-2 to TRBJ2-7; the match to TRBD2 covers 8 bases. This CDR3 comprises 16 residues. J gave up 1 base and V 1 base, and 6 bases lay outside the gene matches. Germline V lookup: CDR1 SGHTA, CDR2 FQGNSA. The CDR3 loop reads CASSLEFAGGSYEQYF. In nucleotides, the CDR3 is TGTGCCAGCAGCTTAGAGTTTGCGGGGGGATCCTACGAGCAGTACTTC.